The 27 T cell receptor beta chains below were found in one sample sequenced in a study of T cells in women clearing cervical HPV infection. The assay was immunoSEQ multiplex PCR, and TCRdb's table has in-frame clones only and misses some. This repertoire includes more than 45,000 clones. Sequences were obtained from blood buffy coat. These receptors were taken from a woman aged 18-70 years with a cervical HPV16 infection that either progressed to CIN3+ or cleared (not recorded which).

The sequenced CDR3 bases are TGTGCCAGCAGTTATATGGGGGGGCAGCCC. Translating it yields CASSYMGGQP. The full CDR3 sequence reads CASSYMGGQPQHF. The chain carries TRBV6-2 or TRBV6-3 and TRBJ1-5, with D possibly TRBD1 on 5 matching bases. Read data end 3 residues before the CDR3 end; the end is taken from the germline J gene. CDR3 length: 13 residues. V dropped 3 bases and J dropped 7 bases, with 10 bases sitting between them. Germline CDR1 reads MNHEY; CDR2 reads SVGEGT.

Worth noting for this clone: Coverage ceases 3 residues before the CDR3 finishes, and the germline J gene fills in the end. This chain links TRBV27 with TRBJ2-3; TRBD2 aligns across 9 bases. The CDR3 runs 15 residues. Germline CDR1 and CDR2: MNHEY and SMNVEV (reference sequence). The V and J ends lost 3 bases and 5 bases, in that order; junction bases with no gene match: 6. The part of the CDR3 DNA that was read is TGTGCCAGCAGTTTTGGCGGGAGGGGGCAAGATACG. As protein: CASSFGGRGQDT. The whole CDR3 reads CASSFGGRGQDTQYF.

As to this clone: With the read ending 3 residues before the CDR3 end, the germline J gene is used to fill in that end. This chain joins TRBV19 and TRBJ2-3; TRBD2 matches 11 bases. The V gene's germline CDR1 is LNHDA and CDR2 SQIVND (reference sequence). The CDR3 runs to 16 residues. J lost 4 bases, V lost 4 bases, and 7 bases had no gene match. CDR3 bases read: TGTGCCAGTAGTAACGGACTAGCGGGTAAACCAGATACG. Translation gives CASSNGLAGKPDT. The CDR3 reads in full as CASSNGLAGKPDTQYF.

As concerns this clone: Coverage ceases 3 residues before the CDR3 finishes, and the germline J gene fills in the end. V gene TRBV29-1 combines with J gene TRBJ1-4, with D unresolved. Germline V gene lookup returns CDR1 SQVTM and CDR2 ANQGSEA. There are 12 residues in the CDR3. Trimming pared 4 bases from V and 5 bases from J, leaving 8 bases between. CDR3 DNA (partial): TGCAGCGTTGGACACCCAAATGAAAAA. Residues: CSVGHPNEK. The entire CDR3 protein is CSVGHPNEKLFF.

Details on this clone: Coverage ceases 3 residues before the CDR3 finishes, and the germline J gene fills in the end. J is TRBJ2-3 and V is TRBV2; D gene uncertain. CDR3 size: 14 residues. V was cut by 7 bases and J by 0 bases, with 11 bases left in between. CDR1 is SNHLY and CDR2 is FYNNEI in the germline V gene. CDR3 amino acids: CASTSRYSTDTQYF. CDR3 DNA, as far as it was read: TGTGCCAGCACGTCTCGCTATAGCACAGATACG.

For this clone: Read coverage stops 3 residues before the CDR3 terminus; the germline J gene supplies the remainder. J is TRBJ2-3 and V is TRBV20-1; D gene unclear. CDR3 length: 15 amino acids. CDR1 and CDR2 (germline): DFQATT, SNEGSKA (reference sequence). V was pared by 1 base and J by 2 bases, with 13 bases between. CDR3 bases read: TGCAGTGCTAGAGCCCGACACCTACCCACAGATACG. It yields the protein CSARARHLPTDT. The CDR3 reads in full as CSARARHLPTDTQYF.

Note on this clone: The read ends 3 residues shy of where the CDR3 ends; the end is completed using the germline J gene. The chain recombines TRBV27 with TRBJ2-7, with 8 bases lining up with TRBD2. The CDR3 length is 16 residues. V lost 7 bases to trimming and J lost 0 bases; unmatched junction nucleotides: 11. CDR1 is MNHEY and CDR2 is SMNVEV in the germline V gene (reference sequence). CDR3 bases read: TGTGCCAGCAAGGGGATTAGGGGGACTAGCTCCTACGAG. It encodes CASKGIRGTSSYE. From start to end, the CDR3 is CASKGIRGTSSYEQYF.

With regard to this clone: With the read ending 3 residues before the CDR3 end, the germline J gene is used to fill in that end. The chain employs TRBV20-1 and TRBJ2-1; 8 nucleotides match TRBD2. Trimming removed 5 bases from V and 5 bases from J; junction bases left unmatched: 5. Per germline, CDR1 DFQATT and CDR2 SNEGSKA (reference sequence). The CDR3 totals 13 residues. CDR3 sequence reads: CSAGASGHNEQFF. The covered CDR3 bases are TGCAGTGCTGGAGCTAGCGGGCACAATGAG.

In regard to this clone: The observed sequence ends 3 residues before the CDR3 terminus, with the missing tail filled in from the germline J gene. The chain links TRBV2 to TRBJ2-2; 11 bases match TRBD1. Per the germline V gene, CDR1 is SNHLY and CDR2 is FYNNEI. The CDR3 spans 13 residues. Incomplete CDR3 DNA: TGTGCCAGCAGTTGGACAGGGGGCGAGGGG. It codes for CASSWTGGEG. Given in full, the CDR3 is CASSWTGGEGLFF.

Comment on this clone: Coverage ceases 3 residues before the CDR3 finishes, and the germline J gene fills in the end. This sequence joins TRBV5-1 and TRBJ1-2, with TRBD1 matching 12 bases. The CDR3 loop spans 14 amino acids. Germline values: CDR1 SGHRS, CDR2 YFSETQ. The CDR3 protein is CASTRDRGRGGYTF. CDR3 bases read: TGCGCCAGCACTCGGGACAGGGGGCGCGGAGGC.

About this clone: The read halts 3 residues ahead of the CDR3 end, with the missing end drawn from the germline J gene. This chain connects TRBV5-1 to TRBJ1-3, with D perhaps TRBD1 (5 bases). Germline V lookup: CDR1 SGHRS, CDR2 YFSETQ. The CDR3 length is 14 residues. V dropped 5 bases and J dropped 0 bases, with 9 bases sitting between them. The DNA read from the CDR3 is TGCGCCAGCAGGTCCCAGGGCTCTGGAAACACC. This sequence encodes CASRSQGSGNT. The complete CDR3 reads CASRSQGSGNTIYF.

Worth noting for this clone: The CDR3 extends 3 residues past the end of the read, so its final part is completed from the germline J gene. This chain uses TRBV2 with TRBJ2-7; no clear D gene. The CDR3 sequence is 12 residues long. Germline CDR1 SNHLY, CDR2 FYNNEI. V was cut by 4 bases and J by 3 bases, with 7 bases left in between. The part of the CDR3 DNA that was read is TGTGCCAGCAGTGTGGTCAGCTACGAG. This translates into CASSVVSYE. The complete CDR3 protein is CASSVVSYEQYF.

Note on this clone: Read sequence stops 3 residues before the CDR3 end, and the germline J gene provides the missing end. The chain combines TRBV19 with TRBJ2-5; weak D call: TRBD2 (6 bases). This CDR3 is 13 amino acids long. CDR1 is LNHDA and CDR2 is SQIVND in the germline V gene (reference sequence). The V end lost 6 bases, the J end lost 5 bases, and 13 bases lay between the germline ends. The CDR3 DNA, read in part, is TGTGCCAGTAGCCCGCGGGGTACGGAGACC. Protein sequence: CASSPRGTET. The whole CDR3 reads CASSPRGTETQYF.

On this clone: The CDR3 extends 3 residues past the end of the read, so its final part is completed from the germline J gene. This sequence joins TRBV7-7 and TRBJ1-1, with unresolved D. V was trimmed by 4 bases and J by 1 base, leaving 7 bases between them. This CDR3 comprises 13 residues. Germline V gene data show CDR1 as SSHAT and CDR2 as FNYEAQ (reference sequence). The CDR3 sequence is CASSSSPNTEAFF. The sequenced CDR3 bases are TGTGCCAGCAGCTCTAGCCCGAACACTGAA. The complete variable domain, with remaining parts taken from reference TRBV7-7 and TRBJ1-1, reads GAGVSQSPRYKVTKRGQDVTLRCDPISSHATLYWYQQALGQGPEFLTYFNYEAQPDKSGLPSDRFSAERPEGSISTLTIQRTEQRDSAMYRCASSSSPNTEAFFGQGTRLTVV.

The sequenced part of the CDR3 DNA is TGTGCCAGCTCGCCGACAGGGTTGACTGAA. Translating gives CASSPTGLTE. The complete CDR3 protein is CASSPTGLTEAFF. The V and J genes are TRBV18 and TRBJ1-1; 7 nucleotides align to TRBD1. From the germline J gene comes the end of the CDR3, since the read stops 3 residues before it. This CDR3 comprises 13 residues. CDR1 is KGHSH, CDR2 LQKENI, per germline. V dropped 6 bases and J dropped 5; count of bases not matched to a gene: 6.

On this clone itself: The read gets to within 3 residues of the CDR3 end, and the germline J gene fills in the rest. This sequence joins TRBV5-1 and TRBJ2-5, with D perhaps matching TRBD1 (6 bases). Trimming took 4 bases from V and 0 from J, leaving 7 bases between them. This CDR3 has 13 residues. Germline V gene data show CDR1 as SGHRS and CDR2 as YFSETQ. The part of the CDR3 DNA that was read is TGCGCCAGCAGCACAGGGTACCAAGAGACC. Its protein is CASSTGYQET. The complete CDR3 sequence is CASSTGYQETQYF.

About this clone itself: The observed sequence ends 3 residues before the CDR3 terminus, with the missing tail filled in from the germline J gene. The chain is built from TRBV18 and TRBJ2-5; 10 nucleotides align to TRBD1. V lost 6 bases to trimming and J lost 4 bases; unmatched junction nucleotides: 14. This CDR3 has 17 amino acids. Germline V gives CDR1 KGHSH, CDR2 LQKENI. The CDR3 reads CASSTLTPGTGAETQYF. The part of the CDR3 DNA that was read is TGTGCCAGCTCGACACTCACACCCGGGACAGGGGCAGAGACC.

About this clone: The CDR3 end is not reached by the read, which stops 3 residues before it; the germline J gene fills it in. The chain couples TRBV28 to TRBJ2-7, with D possibly matching TRBD1 (6 bases). Germline-derived CDR1 and CDR2 are MDHEN and SYDVKM. This CDR3 is 15 amino acids long. V lost 5 bases and J 3 bases, leaving 17 bases between the germline ends. The DNA read from the CDR3 is TGTGCCAGCAGTCCCCACGACAGGTATTTCTACGAG. Its translation: CASSPHDRYFYE. The entire CDR3 is CASSPHDRYFYEQYF.

A remark on this clone: Read data end 3 residues before the CDR3 end; the end is taken from the germline J gene. The rearrangement uses TRBV30 and TRBJ2-3; tentative D call: TRBD2 (6 bases). Germline V gives CDR1 GTSNPN, CDR2 SVGIG (reference sequence). There are 14 residues in the CDR3. V lost 1 base and J 4 bases, leaving 12 bases between the germline ends. The covered CDR3 bases are TGTGCCTGGAGTGGCCCCGCTAGCGCAGATACG. It yields the protein CAWSGPASADT. The full CDR3 protein is CAWSGPASADTQYF.

To note about this clone: The read ends 3 residues before the CDR3 terminus; that terminus is restored from the germline J gene. V usage is TRBV7-8 and J usage is TRBJ2-7, with 7 nucleotides matching TRBD1. J was trimmed by 0 bases and V by 1 base; bases with no gene match: 3. The CDR3 totals 15 residues. Germline V gene sequence: CDR1 SGHVS, CDR2 FQNEAQ. The CDR3: CASSLGDSRSYEQYF. The sequenced part of the CDR3 DNA is TGTGCCAGCAGCTTAGGGGACAGTCGCTCCTACGAG.

For this clone: With the read ending 3 residues before the CDR3 end, the germline J gene is used to fill in that end. The V gene is TRBV11-2, the J gene TRBJ2-5; D gene uncertain. Germline V lookup: CDR1 SGHAT, CDR2 FQNNGV. Trimming pared 0 bases from V and 4 bases from J, leaving 9 bases between. This CDR3 region has 14 residues. CDR3 amino acids: CASSLERVRETQYF. Partial CDR3 DNA: TGTGCCAGCAGCTTAGAAAGGGTTAGAGAGACC.

Remarks on this clone: The read terminates 3 residues before the CDR3 end, so the remaining end is supplied by the germline J gene. This chain links TRBV20-1 with TRBJ2-3; D uncertain. The CDR3 contains 10 residues. Germline CDR1 reads DFQATT; CDR2 reads SNEGSKA (reference sequence). Trimming shortened V by 5 bases and J by 5 bases, and 5 bases separated the two germline ends. The CDR3 reads CSAFQDTQYF. Incomplete CDR3 DNA: TGCAGTGCTTTTCAAGATACG.

As regards this clone: The read finishes 3 residues shy of the CDR3 end, and the germline J gene is used to complete it. The rearrangement uses TRBV4-2 and TRBJ2-6; D perhaps matches TRBD1 (6 bases). Germline V gene sequence: CDR1 LGHNA, CDR2 YNFKEQ. The CDR3 is 17 amino acids. V lost 4 bases to trimming and J lost 0 bases, with 13 bases between them. CDR3 sequence: CASSLTGPPSGANVLTF. The CDR3 DNA, read in part, is TGTGCCAGCAGCCTGACAGGCCCGCCCTCTGGGGCCAACGTC.

A word on this clone: With the read ending 3 residues before the CDR3 end, the germline J gene is used to fill in that end. V usage is TRBV20-1 and J usage is TRBJ1-5; tentatively, D is TRBD1 (6 bases). The CDR3 is 14 residues long. Germline V gene data show CDR1 as DFQATT and CDR2 as SNEGSKA (reference sequence). The germline V and J ends were trimmed by 6 bases and 2 bases, with 14 bases remaining between them. This CDR3 reads CSAPKPGGNQPQHF. The covered CDR3 bases are TGCAGTGCGCCCAAGCCAGGGGGCAATCAGCCC.

With respect to this clone: The observed sequence ends 3 residues before the CDR3 terminus, with the missing tail filled in from the germline J gene. The chain recombines TRBV4-2 with TRBJ2-2; maybe TRBD2 (6 bases). Germline CDR1 LGHNA, CDR2 YNFKEQ. V was pared by 4 bases and J by 0 bases, with 18 bases between. CDR3 length equals 18 residues. Partial CDR3 DNA: TGTGCCAGCAGCCCGCGCGGGGCGGTATACTCGAACACCGGGGAG. Translation: CASSPRGAVYSNTGE. The whole CDR3 sequence reads CASSPRGAVYSNTGELFF.

CDR3 sequence reads: CASSLRHGAEAFF. CDR3 DNA, as far as it was read: TGTGCCAGCAGTTTACGGCACGGGGCTGAA. The genes are TRBV12-3 or TRBV12-4 and TRBJ1-1, with unresolved D. The sequence runs out 3 residues before the end of the CDR3; the remainder is reconstructed from the germline J gene. This CDR3 has 13 residues. Trimming stripped 2 bases from V and 6 bases from J, with 10 bases between.

A note on this clone: The CDR3 extends 3 residues past the end of the read, so its final part is completed from the germline J gene. The chain has TRBV7-8 and TRBJ1-1; 7 bases line up with TRBD1. The junction had 10 bases not matched to a gene; V was cut back by 5 bases and J by 4 bases. Germline assignment: CDR1 SGHVS and CDR2 FQNEAQ. The CDR3 runs 15 residues. The sequenced CDR3 bases are TGTGCCAGCAGCACACCCCAGACAGGGACCACTGAA. The encoded protein is CASSTPQTGTTE. The entire CDR3 protein is CASSTPQTGTTEAFF. Full variable domain (remainder filled in from reference TRBV7-8 and TRBJ1-1): GAGVSQSPRYKVAKRGQDVALRCDPISGHVSLFWYQQALGQGPEFLTYFQNEAQLDKSGLPSDRFFAERPEGSVSTLKIQRTQQEDSAVYLCASSTPQTGTTEAFFGQGTRLTVV.